One and the same sample provided the 32 T cell receptor beta chains below, sequenced in a study of T cell changes during pregnancy in multiple sclerosis (dated by TCRdb to the late 2010s). Preparation of the library involved the immunoSEQ multiplex PCR assay. The immuneACCESS repertoire file appears here via TCRdb, limited to in-frame rearrangements. These files lack a portion of the clones; in checked studies, under half of the deficit traces to unresolved V genes, and the cause of the others is not known. The sample contains about 54,000 clones, more than 85% of them found a single time. Jointly, the top ten make up roughly 1.2% of the sample. The source material was peripheral blood, sampled after pregnancy. The receptors were gathered from a female donor in good health, enrolled as a control in a pregnancy study.

The chain is built from TRBV28 and TRBJ1-5, with 7 bases fitting TRBD1. Germline-derived CDR1 and CDR2 are MDHEN and SYDVKM. This CDR3 is 13 amino acids long. Trimming at V came to 6 bases and at J to 4 bases, leaving 3 bases not matched to a gene. The CDR3 nucleotides are TGTGCCAGCAGGTCAGGGGGGAATCAGCCCCAGCATTTT. Its protein product is CASRSGGNQPQHF.

In DNA, the CDR3 is TGTGCCAGCAGTTTAGGGAGGAGGAGTAGCTACGAGCAGTACTTC. It encodes CASSLGRRSSYEQYF. J is TRBJ2-7 and V is TRBV28; weak D call: TRBD2 (6 bases). Trimming pared 2 bases from V and 3 bases from J, leaving 14 bases between. Germline V gene lookup returns CDR1 MDHEN and CDR2 SYDVKM. The CDR3 is made up of 15 amino acids.

The rearrangement links TRBV27 to TRBJ2-7, with D possibly matching TRBD2 (6 bases). V was shortened by 4 bases and J by 0 bases, with 31 bases between the two germline ends. This CDR3 is 21 amino acids long. Looked up from germline, CDR1 is MNHEY and CDR2 is SMNVEV (reference sequence). The CDR3 DNA reads TGTGCCAGCAGTTCCGTCGCGGGGAGAACGCCTCAGGGTCATCTCTCCTACGAGCAGTACTTC. Translating it yields CASSSVAGRTPQGHLSYEQYF.

This clone was picked up one time. The chain uses TRBV4-1 and TRBJ2-3; 12 bases are a match to TRBD2. The V gene's germline CDR1 is MGHRA and CDR2 YSYEKL. Trimming removed 0 bases from V and 5 bases from J; junction bases left unmatched: 3. CDR3 length equals 16 residues. The CDR3 here is CASSQERLAGVDTQYF. As DNA, the CDR3 is TGCGCCAGCAGCCAAGAACGACTAGCGGGAGTAGATACGCAGTATTTT.

The chain joins TRBV19 to TRBJ1-1; possibly TRBD1 for D (5 bases). This CDR3 comprises 14 residues. CDR1 LNHDA and CDR2 SQIVND come from the germline V gene (reference sequence). V was shortened by 0 bases and J by 4 bases, with 9 bases between the two germline ends. The CDR3, as DNA: TGTGCCAGTAGTATAGACAGGGTAGGCACTGAAGCTTTCTTT. Encoded protein: CASSIDRVGTEAFF.

This chain joins TRBV30 and TRBJ2-7; a weak D match, TRBD1 (5 bases). The CDR3 is 16 residues long. Trimming took 0 bases from V and 1 from J, leaving 16 bases between them. The V gene's germline CDR1 is GTSNPN and CDR2 SVGIG (reference sequence). CDR3 coding DNA: TGTGCCTGGAGTGTAGGGCTGGGCAGGGAATCCTACGAGCAGTACTTC. This gives the protein CAWSVGLGRESYEQYF.

The chain is built from TRBV5-1 and TRBJ2-7; unclear D gene. Trimming stripped 1 base from V and 0 bases from J, with 14 bases between. Germline V gene data show CDR1 as SGHRS and CDR2 as YFSETQ. CDR3 length: 16 amino acids. CDR3: CASSLTASTPSYEQYF. CDR3 coding DNA: TGCGCCAGCAGCTTGACAGCCTCAACCCCCTCCTACGAGCAGTACTTC.

This clone was seen a single time. The rearrangement links TRBV11-3 to TRBJ2-3, with 8 bases that match TRBD2. CDR3 size: 17 residues. V gave up 1 base and J gave up 0 bases; unmatched junction bases: 6. In germline, CDR1 is SGHNT, CDR2 YENEEA. The CDR3 DNA is TGTGCCAGCAGCTTAGTTTCGAGCGGGGGAAGCACAGATACGCAGTATTTT. Translating gives CASSLVSSGGSTDTQYF.

The chain recombines TRBV18 with TRBJ2-7; D unresolved. The CDR3 extends over 14 amino acids. V was cut by 3 bases and J by 2 bases, with 11 bases left in between. CDR1 KGHSH and CDR2 LQKENI come from the germline V gene. The CDR3, as DNA: TGTGCCAGCTCACCTGGGCCTCAAGCCTACGAGCAGTACTTC. This sequence encodes CASSPGPQAYEQYF.

The CDR3 DNA sequence: TGTGCCATCGGGACAGGGCCGAATTCACCCCTCCACTTT. Residues: CAIGTGPNSPLHF. The chain joins TRBV10-3 to TRBJ1-6; 9 nucleotides agree with TRBD1. This CDR3 contains 13 residues. J lost 7 bases, V lost 8 bases, and 3 bases had no gene match. The V gene's germline CDR1 is ENHRY and CDR2 SYGVKD.

The chain has TRBV6-5 and TRBJ1-2, with a possible D match to TRBD1 (5 bases). The CDR3 is made up of 14 amino acids. V was clipped by 0 bases and J by 5 bases, with 10 bases between them. Germline CDR1 reads MNHEY; CDR2 reads SVGAGI. The CDR3 DNA reads TGTGCCAGCAGTTACTCACAGGCTCCTTATGGCTACACCTTC. Translation: CASSYSQAPYGYTF.

The J gene is TRBJ1-6, the V gene TRBV7-2; TRBD1 is a possible D gene (6 bases). The CDR3 contains 15 residues. The germline V gene encodes CDR1 SGHTA and CDR2 FQGNSA. V gave up 5 bases and J gave up 4 bases, with 12 bases separating them. The CDR3 sequence is CASSPGGLYNSPLHF. CDR3 coding DNA: TGTGCCAGCAGCCCGGGGGGCTTGTATAATTCACCCCTCCACTTT. Supplemented by reference TRBV7-2 and TRBJ1-6, the full variable domain reads GAGVSQSPSNKVTEKGKDVELRCDPISGHTALYWYRQSLGQGLEFLIYFQGNSAPDKSGLPSDRFSAERTGGSVSTLTIQRTQQEDSAVYLCASSPGGLYNSPLHFGNGTRLTVT.

The chain combines TRBV6-6 with TRBJ2-5; TRBD1 matches at 7 bases. Unmatched junction bases numbered 4, after V lost 5 bases and J lost 4 bases. The CDR3 length is 13 residues. Germline V lookup: CDR1 MNHNY, CDR2 SVGAGI (reference sequence). The CDR3 sequence: CASSGWTGETQYF. The CDR3 nucleotides read TGTGCCAGCAGTGGTTGGACAGGAGAGACCCAGTACTTC.

The chain recombines TRBV5-1 with TRBJ2-7, with 8 bases identical to TRBD2. This CDR3 spans 16 amino acids. Germline assignment: CDR1 SGHRS and CDR2 YFSETQ. V lost 4 bases to trimming and J lost 3 bases; unmatched junction nucleotides: 12. Here the CDR3 reads CASSPQGGRPRYEQYF. The DNA for the CDR3 is TGCGCCAGCAGCCCCCAAGGCGGGAGGCCCCGCTACGAGCAGTACTTC. Complete variable domain (other parts from reference TRBV5-1 and TRBJ2-7): KAGVTQTPRYLIKTRGQQVTLSCSPISGHRSVSWYQQTPGQGLQFLFEYFSETQRNKGNFPGRFSGRQFSNSRSEMNVSTLELGDSALYLCASSPQGGRPRYEQYFGPGTRLTVT.

V usage is TRBV29-1 and J usage is TRBJ2-7, with D possibly TRBD2 on 6 matching bases. The V end lost 6 bases, the J end lost 7 bases, and 19 bases lay between the germline ends. The CDR3 has 13 amino acids. Germline V lookup: CDR1 SQVTM, CDR2 ANQGSEA. CDR3 in amino acids: CSVGLGGKTEQYF. CDR3 sequence (DNA): TGCAGCGTCGGTTTAGGCGGGAAGACAGAGCAGTACTTC.

This chain uses TRBV5-1 with TRBJ2-3; 7 bases fit TRBD1. V lost 3 bases, J lost 6 bases, and 13 bases stayed unmatched. CDR1 and CDR2 from the germline V gene are SGHRS and YFSETQ. The CDR3 covers 16 residues. The CDR3 coding sequence is TGCGCCAGCAGCTCTGAACCCCGACAGGGATTTGATACGCAGTATTTT. It is translated as CASSSEPRQGFDTQYF.

The CDR3 is CASSLVAGAYGEQFF. CDR3 DNA: TGCGCCAGCAGCTTGGTTGCGGGAGCTTACGGTGAGCAGTTCTTC. The J gene is TRBJ2-1, the V gene TRBV5-1, with 7 bases lining up with TRBD2. This CDR3 contains 15 residues. Trimming cost V 0 bases and J 9 bases; bases outside gene matches: 9. Germline CDR1 is SGHRS and CDR2 is YFSETQ.

As concerns this clone: Within the sample, other DNA sequences also encode this same CDR3. The rearrangement links TRBV19 to TRBJ1-1, with a weak D call TRBD1 (5 bases). This CDR3 has 13 amino acids. Germline V gives CDR1 LNHDA, CDR2 SQIVND (reference sequence). V was cut by 5 bases and J by 1 base, with 8 bases left in between. CDR3 loop: CASSVQGNTEAFF. CDR3 bases: TGTGCCAGTAGTGTTCAGGGGAACACTGAAGCTTTCTTT.

The rearrangement uses TRBV7-2 and TRBJ2-7, with TRBD2 matching 10 bases. Germline CDR1 SGHTA, CDR2 FQGNSA. The CDR3 loop spans 15 amino acids. V was clipped by 5 bases and J by 5 bases; unmatched bases: 9. The CDR3 DNA sequence: TGTGCCAGCAGCGAGGGACCGGGACTAGCGAACGAGCAGTACTTC. It codes for CASSEGPGLANEQYF.

This chain connects TRBV18 to TRBJ2-7, with 10 positions matching TRBD1. The CDR3 contains 15 residues. The germline gives CDR1 KGHSH, CDR2 LQKENI. V gave up 5 bases and J gave up 7 bases; unmatched junction bases: 11. In nucleotides, the CDR3 is TGTGCCAGCTCAACCCTTGACAGGGGGCTAGGGGAGCAGTACTTC. It is translated as CASSTLDRGLGEQYF.

The chain is built from TRBV6-6 and TRBJ1-1; possible D gene TRBD1, 6 bases. CDR1 is MNHNY and CDR2 is SVGAGI in the germline V gene (reference sequence). CDR3 size: 14 residues. V lost 7 bases and J 4 bases, leaving 16 bases between the germline ends. CDR3 sequence (DNA): TGTGCCAGCACCGGATTCACAGGGACCACTGAAGCTTTCTTT. Translated: CASTGFTGTTEAFF.

Only one count was recorded for this clone. The chain uses TRBV7-9 and TRBJ2-3, with TRBD2 as a possible D gene (7 bases). The CDR3 has 16 amino acids. The germline V gene has CDR1 SEHNR and CDR2 FQNEAQ (reference sequence). V lost 5 bases and J 0 bases, leaving 15 bases between the germline ends. CDR3 region: CASSRGGGTSTDTQYF. In DNA form, the CDR3 reads TGTGCCAGCAGCAGGGGGGGAGGGACTAGCACAGATACGCAGTATTTT.

V gene TRBV5-1 combines with J gene TRBJ1-3; D call uncertain. The CDR3 length is 14 residues. V dropped 5 bases and J dropped 1 base, with 10 bases sitting between them. Looked up from germline, CDR1 is SGHRS and CDR2 is YFSETQ. CDR3 sequence: CASRPLESGNTIYF. The DNA for the CDR3 is TGCGCCAGCAGGCCCTTAGAATCTGGAAACACCATATATTTT.

V and J are TRBV5-4 and TRBJ1-1; possibly TRBD1 for D (5 bases). Trimming took 3 bases from V and 5 from J, leaving 14 bases between them. Germline V gene sequence: CDR1 SGHNT, CDR2 YYREEE (reference sequence). This CDR3 contains 14 residues. CDR3 region: CASSSAGRRTEAFF. The CDR3 DNA reads as TGTGCCAGCAGCTCGGCAGGGAGGCGGACTGAAGCTTTCTTT.

The rearrangement joins TRBV27 to TRBJ1-1; TRBD1 is a possible D gene (5 bases). Germline values: CDR1 MNHEY, CDR2 SMNVEV (reference sequence). This CDR3 spans 16 amino acids. Trimming removed 3 bases at V and 0 bases at J, with 14 bases between. The CDR3 is CASSFGRAGMNTEAFF. The CDR3 coding sequence is TGTGCCAGCAGTTTCGGCAGGGCGGGAATGAACACTGAAGCTTTCTTT.

The V gene is TRBV25-1, the J gene TRBJ2-3, with a possible D match to TRBD1 (5 bases). Germline-derived CDR1 and CDR2 are MGHDK and SYGVNS. Trimming shortened V by 6 bases and J by 2 bases, and 6 bases separated the two germline ends. The CDR3 is made up of 12 amino acids. Here the CDR3 reads CASRDNTDTQYF. CDR3 sequence (DNA): TGTGCCAGCAGGGACAACACAGATACGCAGTATTTT.

V gene TRBV5-1 combines with J gene TRBJ1-5; D is uncertain. Germline CDR1 reads SGHRS; CDR2 reads YFSETQ. Between the trimmed V and J ends, which lost 0 bases and 0 bases, there was a span of 4 bases. The length of the CDR3 is 14 residues. The CDR3 sequence: CASSLGYSNQPQHF. CDR3 coding DNA: TGCGCCAGCAGCTTGGGTTATAGCAATCAGCCCCAGCATTTT.

The chain employs TRBV15 and TRBJ1-1, with TRBD1 matching 7 bases. The J segment lost 2 bases and the V segment lost 7 bases, leaving 10 bases of the junction unmatched. The CDR3 is made up of 15 amino acids. The germline gives CDR1 LNHNV, CDR2 YYDKDF (reference sequence). Here the CDR3 DNA reads TGTGCCACCACCAACGGACAGGAGTTTAACACTGAAGCTTTCTTT. This encodes CATTNGQEFNTEAFF.

This chain joins TRBV29-1 and TRBJ1-2; D not resolved. The CDR3 spans 11 residues. The germline V gene encodes CDR1 SQVTM and CDR2 ANQGSEA. V gave up 6 bases and J gave up 8 bases, with 13 bases separating them. The CDR3 coding sequence is TGCAGCGTGGTAAAACAGTGCGGCTACACCTTC. Protein sequence: CSVVKQCGYTF.

The chain carries TRBV18 and TRBJ1-1, with D possibly matching TRBD1 (5 bases). Trimming took 2 bases from V and 0 from J, leaving 10 bases between them. The germline V gene has CDR1 KGHSH and CDR2 LQKENI. The CDR3 runs to 15 residues. DNA for the CDR3: TGTGCCAGCTCACCAGCCCCCAGGGTGAACACTGAAGCTTTCTTT. It specifies CASSPAPRVNTEAFF.

The chain employs TRBV7-2 and TRBJ1-3, with D possibly being TRBD1 (5 bases). The germline CDR1 and CDR2 sequences are SGHTA and FQGNSA. This CDR3 contains 14 residues. Trimming shortened V by 5 bases and J by 2 bases, and 10 bases separated the two germline ends. Written as DNA, the CDR3 is TGTGCCAGCAGCCCAGGACATACTGGAAACACCATATATTTT. It encodes CASSPGHTGNTIYF.

This chain links TRBV29-1 with TRBJ2-7; no clear D. CDR3 size: 13 residues. CDR1 SQVTM and CDR2 ANQGSEA come from the germline V gene. Trimming shortened V by 7 bases and J by 3 bases, and 16 bases separated the two germline ends. DNA of the CDR3: TGCAGCGGAGGATCCCATGTTGGCTACGAGCAGTACTTC. This gives the protein CSGGSHVGYEQYF.